This T cell receptor beta chain came from a study of blood T cell repertoires in COVID-19. Authors' processing steps: Amplifying reference gene primers gave estimates of nucleated cell counts. Some clones are missing from TCRdb's copy, which holds only in-frame ones; the method was immunoSEQ multiplex PCR. The DNA gave D and trimming, while V, J and clone size come from that table. The table shows a few hundred thousand clones, with 84% occurring only once. Germline CDR1 is SGHVS and CDR2 is FNYEAQ. The CDR3 is 15 amino acids. V shed 1 base and J 3 bases; nucleotides not matched to a gene: 4. Sequenced input: PBMCs or T cells enriched from blood (not recorded which). The receptor was derived from a woman in her 40s who had recovered from COVID-19. The chain joins TRBV7-6 to TRBJ2-7, with TRBD2 matching 9 bases. The CDR3: CASSLEIAGVYEQYV. The CDR3 region has the DNA TGTGCCAGCAGCTTAGAAATAGCGGGAGTCTACGAGCAGTACGTC.